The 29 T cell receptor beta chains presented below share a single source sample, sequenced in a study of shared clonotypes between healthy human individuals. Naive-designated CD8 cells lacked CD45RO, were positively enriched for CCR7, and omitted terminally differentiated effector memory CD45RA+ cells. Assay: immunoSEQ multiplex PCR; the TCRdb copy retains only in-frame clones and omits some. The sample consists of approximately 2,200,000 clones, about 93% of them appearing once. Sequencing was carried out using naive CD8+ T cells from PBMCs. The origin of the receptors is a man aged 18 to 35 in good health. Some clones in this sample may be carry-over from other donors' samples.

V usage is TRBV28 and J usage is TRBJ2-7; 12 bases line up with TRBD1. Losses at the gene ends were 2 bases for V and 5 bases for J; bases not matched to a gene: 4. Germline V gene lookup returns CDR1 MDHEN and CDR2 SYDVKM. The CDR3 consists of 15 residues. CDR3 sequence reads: CASSLGTGGVHEQYF. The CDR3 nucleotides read TGTGCCAGCAGTTTAGGGACAGGGGGCGTCCACGAGCAGTACTTC.

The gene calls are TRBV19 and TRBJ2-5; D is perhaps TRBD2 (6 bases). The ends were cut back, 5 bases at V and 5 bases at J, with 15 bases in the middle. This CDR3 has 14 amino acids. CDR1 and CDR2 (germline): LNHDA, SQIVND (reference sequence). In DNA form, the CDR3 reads TGTGCCAGTAGTTTTTTCGGGGGTGCGGAGACCCAGTACTTC. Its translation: CASSFFGGAETQYF.

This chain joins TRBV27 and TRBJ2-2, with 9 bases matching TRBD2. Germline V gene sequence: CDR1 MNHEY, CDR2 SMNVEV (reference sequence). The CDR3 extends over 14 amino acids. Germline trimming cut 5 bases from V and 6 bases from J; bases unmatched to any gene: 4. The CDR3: CASSEREVAGELFF. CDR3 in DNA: TGTGCCAGCAGTGAGCGGGAGGTGGCCGGGGAGCTGTTTTTT.

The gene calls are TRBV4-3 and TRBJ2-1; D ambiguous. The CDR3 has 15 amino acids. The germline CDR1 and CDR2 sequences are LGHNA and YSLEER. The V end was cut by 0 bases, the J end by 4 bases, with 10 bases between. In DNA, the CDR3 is TGCGCCAGCAGCCAAGATCCTATGGGGTACAATGAGCAGTTCTTC. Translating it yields CASSQDPMGYNEQFF.

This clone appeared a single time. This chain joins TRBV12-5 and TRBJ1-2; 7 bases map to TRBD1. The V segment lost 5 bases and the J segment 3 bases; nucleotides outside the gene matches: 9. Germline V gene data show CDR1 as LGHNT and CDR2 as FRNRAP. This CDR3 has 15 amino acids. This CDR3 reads CASGDTPGGDYGYTF. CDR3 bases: TGTGCTAGTGGTGACACGCCAGGGGGTGACTATGGCTACACCTTC.

CDR3 in DNA: TGTGCCAGCAGCTTAGCCGGACAGGGAGGGCATCAGCCCCAGCATTTT. Encoded protein: CASSLAGQGGHQPQHF. The chain recombines TRBV7-8 with TRBJ1-5, with 8 positions matching TRBD1. This CDR3 has 16 residues. The J segment lost 5 bases and the V segment lost 0 bases, leaving 6 bases of the junction unmatched. Per the germline V gene, CDR1 is SGHVS and CDR2 is FQNEAQ. Based on the CDR3 plus reference TRBV7-8 and TRBJ1-5, the full variable domain is GAGVSQSPRYKVAKRGQDVALRCDPISGHVSLFWYQQALGQGPEFLTYFQNEAQLDKSGLPSDRFFAERPEGSVSTLKIQRTQQEDSAVYLCASSLAGQGGHQPQHFGDGTRLSIL.

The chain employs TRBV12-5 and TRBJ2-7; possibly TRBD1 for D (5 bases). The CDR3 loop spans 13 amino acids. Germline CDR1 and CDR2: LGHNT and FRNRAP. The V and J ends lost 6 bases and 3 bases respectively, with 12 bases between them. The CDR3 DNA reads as TGTGCTAGTGGGGGGCCTCCGGGCTACGAGCAGTACTTC. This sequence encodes CASGGPPGYEQYF.

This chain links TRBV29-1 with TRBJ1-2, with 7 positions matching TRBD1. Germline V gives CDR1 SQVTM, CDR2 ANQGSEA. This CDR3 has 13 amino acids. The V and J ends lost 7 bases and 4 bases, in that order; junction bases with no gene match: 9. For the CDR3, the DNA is TGCAGCGCCCGAACTTCAGGGGGCTATGGCTACACCTTC. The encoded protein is CSARTSGGYGYTF.

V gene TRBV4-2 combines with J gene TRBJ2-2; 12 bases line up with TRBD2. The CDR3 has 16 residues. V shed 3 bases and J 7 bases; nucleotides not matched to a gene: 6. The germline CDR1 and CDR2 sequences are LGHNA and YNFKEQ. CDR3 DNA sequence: TGTGCCAGCAGCCACCTGACTAGCGGGAGTGGCGGGGAGCTGTTTTTT. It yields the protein CASSHLTSGSGGELFF.

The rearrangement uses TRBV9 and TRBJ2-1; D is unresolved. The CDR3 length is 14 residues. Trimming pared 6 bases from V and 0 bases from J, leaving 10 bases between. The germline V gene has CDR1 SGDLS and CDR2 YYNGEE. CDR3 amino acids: CASNRQSSYNEQFF. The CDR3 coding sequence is TGTGCCAGCAACCGACAAAGCTCCTACAATGAGCAGTTCTTC.

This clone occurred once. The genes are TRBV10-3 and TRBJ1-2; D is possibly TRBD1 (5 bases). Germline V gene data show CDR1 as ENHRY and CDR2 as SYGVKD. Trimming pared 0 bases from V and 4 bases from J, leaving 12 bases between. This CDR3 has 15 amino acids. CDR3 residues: CAISESTRGSYGYTF. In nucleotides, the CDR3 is TGTGCCATCAGTGAGTCGACTCGGGGCAGCTATGGCTACACCTTC.

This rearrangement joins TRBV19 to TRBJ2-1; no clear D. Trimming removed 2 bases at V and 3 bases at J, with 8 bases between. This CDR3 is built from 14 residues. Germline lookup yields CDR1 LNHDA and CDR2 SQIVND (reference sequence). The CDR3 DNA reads TGTGCCAGTAGTATACGGCAGGACTACAATGAGCAGTTCTTC. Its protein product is CASSIRQDYNEQFF.

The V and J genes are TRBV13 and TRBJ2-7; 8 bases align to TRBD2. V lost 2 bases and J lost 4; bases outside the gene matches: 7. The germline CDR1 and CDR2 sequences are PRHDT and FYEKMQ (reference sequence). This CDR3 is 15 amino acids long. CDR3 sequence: CASSLIREGRYEQYF. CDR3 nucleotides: TGTGCCAGCAGCTTAATACGGGAGGGCCGGTACGAGCAGTACTTC.

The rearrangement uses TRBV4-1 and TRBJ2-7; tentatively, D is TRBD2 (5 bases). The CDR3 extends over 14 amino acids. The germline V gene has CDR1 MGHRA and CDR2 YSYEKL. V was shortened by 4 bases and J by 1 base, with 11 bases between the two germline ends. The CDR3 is CASSPGMGSYEQYF. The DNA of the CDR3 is TGCGCCAGCAGCCCCGGGATGGGGTCCTACGAGCAGTACTTC.

CDR3 region: CASSFQGRDEKLFF. The CDR3 DNA reads TGTGCCAGCAGTTTTCAAGGGCGGGATGAAAAACTGTTTTTT. The chain uses TRBV28 and TRBJ1-4; D is uncertain. This CDR3 region has 14 residues. V was trimmed by 3 bases and J by 6 bases, leaving 11 bases between them. Germline CDR1 MDHEN, CDR2 SYDVKM.

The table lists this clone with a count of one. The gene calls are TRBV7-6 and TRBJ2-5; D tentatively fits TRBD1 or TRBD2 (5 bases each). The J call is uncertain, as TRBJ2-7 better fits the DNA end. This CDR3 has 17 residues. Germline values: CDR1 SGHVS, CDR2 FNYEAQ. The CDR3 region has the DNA TGTGCCAGCAGCTTAAGGCCCCTAGGGGAGCGGCACGACGAGCAGTACTTC. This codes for CASSLRPLGERHDEQYF.

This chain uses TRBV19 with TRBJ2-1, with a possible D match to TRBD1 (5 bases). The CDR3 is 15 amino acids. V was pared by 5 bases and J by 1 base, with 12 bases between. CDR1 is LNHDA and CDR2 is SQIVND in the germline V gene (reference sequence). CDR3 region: CASSPAQGSYNEQFF. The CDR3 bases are TGTGCCAGTAGTCCCGCTCAGGGTTCCTACAATGAGCAGTTCTTC.

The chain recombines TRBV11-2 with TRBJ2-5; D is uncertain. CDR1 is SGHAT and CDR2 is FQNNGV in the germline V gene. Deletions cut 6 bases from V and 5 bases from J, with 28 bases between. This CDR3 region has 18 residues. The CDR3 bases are TGTGCCAGCAGTCCTATTATGGACCGGCGCCTTGGCTGGGAGACCCAGTACTTC. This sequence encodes CASSPIMDRRLGWETQYF.

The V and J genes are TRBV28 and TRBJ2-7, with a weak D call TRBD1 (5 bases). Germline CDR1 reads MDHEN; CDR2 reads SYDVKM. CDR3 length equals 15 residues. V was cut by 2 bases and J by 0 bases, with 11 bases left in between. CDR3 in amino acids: CASSLRQIPSYEQYF. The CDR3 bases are TGTGCCAGCAGTTTAAGACAGATACCCTCCTACGAGCAGTACTTC. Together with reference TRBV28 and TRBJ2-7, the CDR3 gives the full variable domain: DVKVTQSSRYLVKRTGEKVFLECVQDMDHENMFWYRQDPGLGLRLIYFSYDVKMKEKGDIPEGYSVSREKKERFSLILESASTNQTSMYLCASSLRQIPSYEQYFGPGTRLTVT.

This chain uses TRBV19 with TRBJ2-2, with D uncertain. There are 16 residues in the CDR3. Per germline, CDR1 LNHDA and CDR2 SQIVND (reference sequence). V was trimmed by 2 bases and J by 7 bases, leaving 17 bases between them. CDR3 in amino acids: CASSIFPTSTHGELFF. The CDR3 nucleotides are TGTGCCAGTAGTATATTCCCCACCTCCACCCACGGGGAGCTGTTTTTT.

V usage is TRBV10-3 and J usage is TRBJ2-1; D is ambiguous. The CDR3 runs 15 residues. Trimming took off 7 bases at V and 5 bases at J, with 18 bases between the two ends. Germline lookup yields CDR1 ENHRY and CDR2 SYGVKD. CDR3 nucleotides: TGTGCCATCATGGGCGAGAGCGCGCCGAACAATGAGCAGTTCTTC. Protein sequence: CAIMGESAPNNEQFF.

CDR3 sequence: CASRTGNEQFF. CDR3 coding DNA: TGTGCCTCCAGGACAGGTAATGAGCAGTTCTTC. The chain uses TRBV10-3 and TRBJ2-1, with 7 positions matching TRBD1. CDR1 is ENHRY, CDR2 SYGVKD, per germline. V shed 11 bases and J 7 bases; nucleotides not matched to a gene: 5. This CDR3 is built from 11 residues.

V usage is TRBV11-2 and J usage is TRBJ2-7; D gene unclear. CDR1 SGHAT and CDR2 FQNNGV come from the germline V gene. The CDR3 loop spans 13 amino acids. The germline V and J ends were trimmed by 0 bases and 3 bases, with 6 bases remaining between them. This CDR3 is CASSLEANYEQYF. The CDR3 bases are TGTGCCAGCAGCTTAGAGGCAAACTACGAGCAGTACTTC.

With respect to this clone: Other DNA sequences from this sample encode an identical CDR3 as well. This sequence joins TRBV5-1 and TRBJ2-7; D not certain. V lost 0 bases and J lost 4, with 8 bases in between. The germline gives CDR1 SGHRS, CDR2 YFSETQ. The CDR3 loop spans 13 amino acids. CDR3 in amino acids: CASSLALGYEQYF. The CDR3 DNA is TGCGCCAGCAGCTTGGCGTTGGGGTACGAGCAGTACTTC.

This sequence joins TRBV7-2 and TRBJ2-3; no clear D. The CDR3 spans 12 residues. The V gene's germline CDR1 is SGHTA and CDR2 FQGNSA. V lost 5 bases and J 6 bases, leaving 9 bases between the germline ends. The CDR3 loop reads CASSDGVDTQYF. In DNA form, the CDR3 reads TGTGCCAGCAGCGATGGAGTGGATACGCAGTATTTT.

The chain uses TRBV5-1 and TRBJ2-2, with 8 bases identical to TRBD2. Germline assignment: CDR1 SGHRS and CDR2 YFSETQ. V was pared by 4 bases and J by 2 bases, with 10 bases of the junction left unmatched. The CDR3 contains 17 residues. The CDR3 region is CASSPAPLAANTGELFF. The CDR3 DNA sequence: TGCGCCAGCAGCCCAGCCCCACTAGCGGCCAACACCGGGGAGCTGTTTTTT.

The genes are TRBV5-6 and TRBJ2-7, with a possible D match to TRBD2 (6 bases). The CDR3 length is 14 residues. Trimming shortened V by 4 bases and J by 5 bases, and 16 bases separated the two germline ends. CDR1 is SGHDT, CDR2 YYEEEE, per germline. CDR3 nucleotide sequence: TGTGCCAGCAGCAGACTCGAGACGGGAGACGAGCAGTACTTC. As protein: CASSRLETGDEQYF. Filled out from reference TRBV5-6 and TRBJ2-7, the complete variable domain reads DAGVTQSPTHLIKTRGQQVTLRCSPKSGHDTVSWYQQALGQGPQFIFQYYEEEERQRGNFPDRFSGHQFPNYSSELNVNALLLGDSALYLCASSRLETGDEQYFGPGTRLTVT.

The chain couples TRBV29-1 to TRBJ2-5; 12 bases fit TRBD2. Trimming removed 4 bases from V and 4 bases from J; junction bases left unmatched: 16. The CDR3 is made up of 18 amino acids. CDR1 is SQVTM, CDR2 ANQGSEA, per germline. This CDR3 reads CSVGPDRGSSGRVETQYF. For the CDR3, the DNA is TGCAGCGTTGGGCCCGACAGGGGGTCTAGCGGGAGGGTAGAGACCCAGTACTTC.

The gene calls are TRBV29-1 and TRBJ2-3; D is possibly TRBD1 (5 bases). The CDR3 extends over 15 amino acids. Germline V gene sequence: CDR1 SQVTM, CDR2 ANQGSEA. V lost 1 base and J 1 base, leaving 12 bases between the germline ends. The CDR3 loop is CSVEAQGIGTDTQYF. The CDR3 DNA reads TGCAGCGTTGAAGCCCAGGGAATCGGCACAGATACGCAGTATTTT.